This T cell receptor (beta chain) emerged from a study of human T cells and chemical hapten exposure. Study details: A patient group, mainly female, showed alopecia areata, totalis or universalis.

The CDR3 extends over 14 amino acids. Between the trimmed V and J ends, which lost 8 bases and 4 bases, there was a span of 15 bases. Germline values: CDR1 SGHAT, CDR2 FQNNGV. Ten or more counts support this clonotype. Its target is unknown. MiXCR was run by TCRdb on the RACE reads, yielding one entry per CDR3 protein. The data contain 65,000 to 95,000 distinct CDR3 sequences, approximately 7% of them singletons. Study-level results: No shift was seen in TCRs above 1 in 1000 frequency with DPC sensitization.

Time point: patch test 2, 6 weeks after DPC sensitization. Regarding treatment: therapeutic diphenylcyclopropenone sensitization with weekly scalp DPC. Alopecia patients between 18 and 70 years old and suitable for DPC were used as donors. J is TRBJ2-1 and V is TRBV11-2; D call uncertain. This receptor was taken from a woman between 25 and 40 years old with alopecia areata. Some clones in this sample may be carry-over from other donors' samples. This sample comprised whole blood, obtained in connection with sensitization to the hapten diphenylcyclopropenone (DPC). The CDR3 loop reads CASSTGQKYNEQFF. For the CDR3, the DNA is TGTGCCAGCTCAACCGGGCAGAAGTACAATGAGCAGTTCTTC.